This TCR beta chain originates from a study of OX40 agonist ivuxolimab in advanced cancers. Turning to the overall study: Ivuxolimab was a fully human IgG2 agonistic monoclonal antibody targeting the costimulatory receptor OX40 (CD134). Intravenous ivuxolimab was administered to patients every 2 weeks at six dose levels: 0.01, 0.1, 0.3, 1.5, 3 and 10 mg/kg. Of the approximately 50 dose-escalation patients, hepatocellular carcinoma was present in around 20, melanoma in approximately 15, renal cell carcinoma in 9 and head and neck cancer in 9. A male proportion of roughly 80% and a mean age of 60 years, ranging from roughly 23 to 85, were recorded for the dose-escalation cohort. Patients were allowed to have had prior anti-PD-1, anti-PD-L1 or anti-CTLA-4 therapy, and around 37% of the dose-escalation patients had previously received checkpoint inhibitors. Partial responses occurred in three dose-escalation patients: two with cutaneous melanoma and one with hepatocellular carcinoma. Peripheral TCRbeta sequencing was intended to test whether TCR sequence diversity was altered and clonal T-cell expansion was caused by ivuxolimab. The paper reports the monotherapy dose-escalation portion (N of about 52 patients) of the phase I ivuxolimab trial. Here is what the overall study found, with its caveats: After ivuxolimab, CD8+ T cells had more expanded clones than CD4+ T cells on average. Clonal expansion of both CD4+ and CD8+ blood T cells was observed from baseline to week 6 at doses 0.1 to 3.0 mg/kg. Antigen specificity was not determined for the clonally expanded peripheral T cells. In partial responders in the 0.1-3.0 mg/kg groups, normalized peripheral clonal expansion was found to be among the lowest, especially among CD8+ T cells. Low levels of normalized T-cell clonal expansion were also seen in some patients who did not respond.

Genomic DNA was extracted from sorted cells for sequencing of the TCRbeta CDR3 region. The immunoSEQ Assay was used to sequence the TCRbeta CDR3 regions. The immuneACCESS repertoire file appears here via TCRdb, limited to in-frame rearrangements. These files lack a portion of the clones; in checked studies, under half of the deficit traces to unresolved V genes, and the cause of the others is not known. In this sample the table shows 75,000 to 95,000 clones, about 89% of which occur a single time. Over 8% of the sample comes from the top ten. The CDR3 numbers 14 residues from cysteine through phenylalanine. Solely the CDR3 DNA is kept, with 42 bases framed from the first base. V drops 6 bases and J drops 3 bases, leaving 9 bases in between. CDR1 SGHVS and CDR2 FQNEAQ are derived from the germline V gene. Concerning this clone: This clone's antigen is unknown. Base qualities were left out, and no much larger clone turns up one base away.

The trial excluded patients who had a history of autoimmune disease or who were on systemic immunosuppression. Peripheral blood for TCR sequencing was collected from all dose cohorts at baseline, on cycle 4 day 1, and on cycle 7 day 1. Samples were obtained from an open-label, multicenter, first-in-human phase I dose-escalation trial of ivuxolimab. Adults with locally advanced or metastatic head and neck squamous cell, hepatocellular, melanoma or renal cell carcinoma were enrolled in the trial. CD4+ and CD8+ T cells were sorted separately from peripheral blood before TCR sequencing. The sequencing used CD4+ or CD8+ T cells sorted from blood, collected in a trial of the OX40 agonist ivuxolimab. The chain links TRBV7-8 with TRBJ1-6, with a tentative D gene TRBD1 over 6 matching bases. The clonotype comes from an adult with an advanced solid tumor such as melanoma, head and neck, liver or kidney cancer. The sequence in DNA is TGTGCCAGCAGTCACAGGGACTATAATTCACCCCTCCACTTT. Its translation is CASSHRDYNSPLHF.